Listed below are T cell receptor beta chains from one sample, sequenced in a study of blood T cell repertoires in COVID-19. Assay used: immunoSEQ multiplex PCR; TCRdb lists only in-frame clones, some missing. The sample contains about 97,000 clones, around 87% of which appear only once. Sequences were obtained from peripheral blood. Receptors were obtained from a human donor in a cohort sampled during active COVID-19. Each CDR3 is given with its conserved first and last residue. A D gene is named only where the DNA matches it firmly. Part of the rows lack a size; the others show once, few, many or a class for expanded clones.

V gene: TRBV7-9; clone size: .; D gene: .; J gene: TRBJ2-6; CDR3 DNA: TGTGCCAGCAGCTTTTCAGGGGCTGGGGCCAACGTCCTGACTTTC; CDR3 protein: CASSFSGAGANVLTF
V gene: TRBV7-8; clone size: .; D gene: .; J gene: TRBJ2-7; CDR3 DNA: TGTGCCAGCAGTTCGTCCCGTGTGCGGCCAACCTCCTACGAGCAGTACTTC; CDR3 protein: CASSSSRVRPTSYEQYF
V gene: TRBV4-1; clone size: .; D gene: TRBD2; J gene: TRBJ2-3; CDR3 DNA: TGCGCCAGCAGCCCCAAGCGGGAGTTTGATACGCAGTATTTT; CDR3 protein: CASSPKREFDTQYF
V gene: TRBV18; clone size: .; D gene: .; J gene: TRBJ2-7; CDR3 DNA: TGTGCCAGCTCTCCCGAGGGGGACTCCTACGAGCAGTACTTC; CDR3 protein: CASSPEGDSYEQYF
V gene: TRBV9; clone size: .; D gene: TRBD2; J gene: TRBJ2-1; CDR3 DNA: TGTGCCAGCAGCGTAGAAGGGCTAGCGGGACCCTACAATGAGCAGTTCTTC; CDR3 protein: CASSVEGLAGPYNEQFF
V gene: TRBV29-1; clone size: .; D gene: .; J gene: TRBJ1-1; CDR3 DNA: TGCAGCGGGGCCGGGAGCACTGAAGCTTTCTTT; CDR3 protein: CSGAGSTEAFF
V gene: TRBV7-3; clone size: .; D gene: .; J gene: TRBJ2-2; CDR3 DNA: TGTGCCAGCAGCCGCGGGACCTCAAACACCGGGGAGCTGTTTTTT; CDR3 protein: CASSRGTSNTGELFF
V gene: TRBV28; clone size: once; D gene: TRBD1; J gene: TRBJ1-6; CDR3 DNA: TGTGCCAGCAATCCGGACAGGGTTAATTCACCCCTCCACTTT; CDR3 protein: CASNPDRVNSPLHF
V gene: TRBV7-3; clone size: once; D gene: .; J gene: TRBJ2-7; CDR3 DNA: TGTGCCAGCAGCCCTACACAGGGAATGAGGGACGAGCAGTACTTC; CDR3 protein: CASSPTQGMRDEQYF
V gene: TRBV5-6; clone size: .; D gene: .; J gene: TRBJ2-3; CDR3 DNA: TGTGCCAGCAGCTTGGTTAAGCTAGATACGCAGTATTTT; CDR3 protein: CASSLVKLDTQYF
V gene: TRBV27; clone size: .; D gene: .; J gene: TRBJ1-1; CDR3 DNA: TGTGCCAGCAGTTTGGGGGCAGCCCTGATGAACACTGAAGCTTTCTTT; CDR3 protein: CASSLGAALMNTEAFF
V gene: TRBV5-1; clone size: .; D gene: .; J gene: TRBJ2-3; CDR3 DNA: TGCGCCAGCAGCCGACAGGCGACCACAGATACGCAGTATTTT; CDR3 protein: CASSRQATTDTQYF